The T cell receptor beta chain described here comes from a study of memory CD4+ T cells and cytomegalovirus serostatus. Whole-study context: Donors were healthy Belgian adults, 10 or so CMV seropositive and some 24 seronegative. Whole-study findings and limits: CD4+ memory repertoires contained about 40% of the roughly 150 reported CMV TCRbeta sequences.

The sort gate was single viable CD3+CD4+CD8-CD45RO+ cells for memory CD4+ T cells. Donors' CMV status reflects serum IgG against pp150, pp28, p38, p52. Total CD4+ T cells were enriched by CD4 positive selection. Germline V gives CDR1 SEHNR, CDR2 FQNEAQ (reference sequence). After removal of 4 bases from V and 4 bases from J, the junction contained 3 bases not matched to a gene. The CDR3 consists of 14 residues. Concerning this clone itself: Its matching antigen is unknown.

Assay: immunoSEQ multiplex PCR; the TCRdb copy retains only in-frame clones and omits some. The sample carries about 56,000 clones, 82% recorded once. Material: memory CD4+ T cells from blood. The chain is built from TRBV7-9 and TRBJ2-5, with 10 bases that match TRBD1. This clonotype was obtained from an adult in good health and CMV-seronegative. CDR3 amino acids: CASSSRDRGETQYF. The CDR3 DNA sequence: TGTGCCAGCAGCTCCCGGGACAGGGGAGAGACCCAGTACTTC.